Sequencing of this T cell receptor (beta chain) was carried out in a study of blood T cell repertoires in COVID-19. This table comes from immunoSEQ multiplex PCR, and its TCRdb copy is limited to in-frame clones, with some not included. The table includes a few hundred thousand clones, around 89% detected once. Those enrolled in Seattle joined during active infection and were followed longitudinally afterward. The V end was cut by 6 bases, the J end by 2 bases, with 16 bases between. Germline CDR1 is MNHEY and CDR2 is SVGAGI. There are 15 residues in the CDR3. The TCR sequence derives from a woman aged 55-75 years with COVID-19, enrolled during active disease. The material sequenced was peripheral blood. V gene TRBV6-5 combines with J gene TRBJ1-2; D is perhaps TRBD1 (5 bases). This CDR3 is CASRGLVPGNYGYTF. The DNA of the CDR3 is TGTGCCAGCAGAGGGTTGGTCCCAGGGAACTATGGCTACACCTTC.